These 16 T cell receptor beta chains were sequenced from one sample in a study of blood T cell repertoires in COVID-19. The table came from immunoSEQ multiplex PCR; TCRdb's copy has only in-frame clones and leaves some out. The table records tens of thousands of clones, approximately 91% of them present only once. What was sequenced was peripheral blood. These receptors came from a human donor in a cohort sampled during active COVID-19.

CDR3: CASSVGRFSYNEQFF. The DNA for the CDR3 is TGTGCCAGCAGCGTAGGGCGGTTTTCCTACAATGAGCAGTTCTTC. V and J are TRBV9 and TRBJ2-1; no definite D call. V lost 0 bases and J lost 1, with 8 bases in between. Germline assignment: CDR1 SGDLS and CDR2 YYNGEE. The CDR3 consists of 15 residues.

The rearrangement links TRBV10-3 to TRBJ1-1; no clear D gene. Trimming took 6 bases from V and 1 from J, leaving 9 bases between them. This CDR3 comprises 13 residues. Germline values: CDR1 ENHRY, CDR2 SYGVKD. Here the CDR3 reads CAISGVENTEAFF. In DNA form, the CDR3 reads TGTGCCATCAGCGGGGTTGAGAACACTGAAGCTTTCTTT.

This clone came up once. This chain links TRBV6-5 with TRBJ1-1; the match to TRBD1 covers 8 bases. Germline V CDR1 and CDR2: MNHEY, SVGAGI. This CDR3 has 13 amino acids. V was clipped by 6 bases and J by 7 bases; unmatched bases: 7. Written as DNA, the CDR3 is TGTGCCAGCAGCCAACCAGGGGGCCGTGAAGCTTTCTTT. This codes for CASSQPGGREAFF.

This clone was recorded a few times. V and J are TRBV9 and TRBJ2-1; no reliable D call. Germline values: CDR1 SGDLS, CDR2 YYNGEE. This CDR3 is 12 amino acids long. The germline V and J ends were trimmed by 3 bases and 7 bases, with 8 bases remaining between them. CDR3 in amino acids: CASSAERNEQFF. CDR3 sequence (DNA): TGTGCCAGCAGCGCCGAGAGGAATGAGCAGTTCTTC.

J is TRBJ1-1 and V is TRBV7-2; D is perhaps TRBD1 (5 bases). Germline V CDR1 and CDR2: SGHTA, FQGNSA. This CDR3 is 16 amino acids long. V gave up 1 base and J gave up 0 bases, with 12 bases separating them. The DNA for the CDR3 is TGTGCCAGCAGCTTAGTTACAGGTCTAATGAACACTGAAGCTTTCTTT. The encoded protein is CASSLVTGLMNTEAFF.

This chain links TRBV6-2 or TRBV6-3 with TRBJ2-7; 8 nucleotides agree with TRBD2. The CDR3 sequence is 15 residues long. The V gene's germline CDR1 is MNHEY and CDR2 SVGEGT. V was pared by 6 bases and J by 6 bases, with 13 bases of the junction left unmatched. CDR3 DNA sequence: TGTGCCAGCAGCCCCCTGGCGGGGGGAATCGGCGAGCAGTACGTC. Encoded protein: CASSPLAGGIGEQYV.

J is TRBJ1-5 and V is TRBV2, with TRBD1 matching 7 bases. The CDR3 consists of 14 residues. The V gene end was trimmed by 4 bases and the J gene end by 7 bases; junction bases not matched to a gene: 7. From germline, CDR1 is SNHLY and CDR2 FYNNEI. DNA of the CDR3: TGTGCCAGCAGTGGACAGGGCGTGCGACAGCCCCAGCATTTT. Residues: CASSGQGVRQPQHF.

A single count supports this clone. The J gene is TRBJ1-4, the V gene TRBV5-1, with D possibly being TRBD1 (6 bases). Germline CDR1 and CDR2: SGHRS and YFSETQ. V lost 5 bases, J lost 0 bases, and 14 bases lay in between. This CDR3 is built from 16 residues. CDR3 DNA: TGCGCCAGCAGTACAGGGAGTAGTGCAACTAATGAAAAACTGTTTTTT. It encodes CASSTGSSATNEKLFF.

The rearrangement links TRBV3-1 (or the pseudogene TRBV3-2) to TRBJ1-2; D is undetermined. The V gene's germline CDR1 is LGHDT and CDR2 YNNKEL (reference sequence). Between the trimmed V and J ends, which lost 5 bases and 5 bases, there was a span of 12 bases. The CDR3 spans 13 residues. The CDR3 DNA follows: TGTGCCAGCAGCGACGGGAAAATTTATGGCTACACCTTC. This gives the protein CASSDGKIYGYTF.

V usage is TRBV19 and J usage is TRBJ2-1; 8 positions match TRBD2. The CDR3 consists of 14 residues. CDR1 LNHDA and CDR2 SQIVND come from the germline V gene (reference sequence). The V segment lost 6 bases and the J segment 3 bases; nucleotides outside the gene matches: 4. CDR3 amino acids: CASRPGLVYNEQFF. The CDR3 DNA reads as TGTGCCAGTAGGCCGGGACTAGTCTACAATGAGCAGTTCTTC.

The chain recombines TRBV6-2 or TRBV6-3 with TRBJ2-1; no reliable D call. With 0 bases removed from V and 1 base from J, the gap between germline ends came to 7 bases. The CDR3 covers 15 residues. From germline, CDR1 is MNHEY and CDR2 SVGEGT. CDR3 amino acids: CASSYSGGSYNEQFF. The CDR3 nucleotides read TGTGCCAGCAGTTACTCTGGCGGATCCTACAATGAGCAGTTCTTC.

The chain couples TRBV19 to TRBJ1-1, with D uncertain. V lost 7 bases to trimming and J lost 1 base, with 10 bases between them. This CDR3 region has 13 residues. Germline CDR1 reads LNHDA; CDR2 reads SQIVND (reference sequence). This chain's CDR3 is CASKLQPNTEAFF. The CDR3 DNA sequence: TGTGCCAGTAAGTTACAGCCGAACACTGAAGCTTTCTTT.

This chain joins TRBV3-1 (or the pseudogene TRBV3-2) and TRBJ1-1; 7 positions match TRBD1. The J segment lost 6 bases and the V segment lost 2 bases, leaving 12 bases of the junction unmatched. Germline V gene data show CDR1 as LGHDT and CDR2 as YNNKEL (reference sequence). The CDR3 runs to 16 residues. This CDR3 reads CASSQSGVGQTAEAFF. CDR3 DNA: TGTGCCAGCAGCCAATCCGGGGTGGGACAGACGGCTGAAGCTTTCTTT.

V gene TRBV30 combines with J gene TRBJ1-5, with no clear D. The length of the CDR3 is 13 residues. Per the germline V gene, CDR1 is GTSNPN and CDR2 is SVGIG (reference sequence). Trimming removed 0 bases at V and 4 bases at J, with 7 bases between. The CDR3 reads CAWSVNGNQPQHF. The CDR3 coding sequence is TGTGCCTGGAGTGTAAACGGGAATCAGCCCCAGCATTTT.

Here the CDR3 reads CASSFSGGTNEKLFF. The CDR3 bases are TGCGCCAGCAGCTTTTCGGGAGGAACTAATGAAAAACTGTTTTTT. This sequence joins TRBV5-1 and TRBJ1-4; D remains ambiguous. Germline V gene sequence: CDR1 SGHRS, CDR2 YFSETQ. V lost 2 bases and J 1 base, leaving 9 bases between the germline ends. The CDR3 totals 15 residues.

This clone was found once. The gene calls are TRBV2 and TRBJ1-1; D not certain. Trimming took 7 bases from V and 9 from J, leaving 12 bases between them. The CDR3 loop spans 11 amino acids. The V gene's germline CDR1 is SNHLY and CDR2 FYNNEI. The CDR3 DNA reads TGTGCCAGCAACGAGGGTTTTCAAGCTTTCTTT. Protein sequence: CASNEGFQAFF.